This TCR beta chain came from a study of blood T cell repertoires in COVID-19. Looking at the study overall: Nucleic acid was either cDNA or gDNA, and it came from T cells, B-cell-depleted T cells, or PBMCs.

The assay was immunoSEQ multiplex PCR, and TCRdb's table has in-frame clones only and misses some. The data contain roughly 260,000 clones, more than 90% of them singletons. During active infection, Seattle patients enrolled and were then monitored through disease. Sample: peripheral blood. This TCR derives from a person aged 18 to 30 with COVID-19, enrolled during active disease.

The DNA of the CDR3 is TGTGCCAGTAGTATTAACTTGTATAGCAATCAGCCCCAGCATTTT. Translation: CASSINLYSNQPQHF. The gene calls are TRBV19 and TRBJ1-5, with no clear D. V was pared by 3 bases and J by 0 bases, with 9 bases between. Per germline, CDR1 LNHDA and CDR2 SQIVND (reference sequence). CDR3 length: 15 residues.